The next 9 T cell receptor beta chains were all read from a single sample in a study of blood T cell repertoires in COVID-19. The method was immunoSEQ multiplex PCR; TCRdb's version includes in-frame clones alone and lacks a portion of them. Found here are over 200,000 clones, about 89% of them singletons; the top ten hold approximately 9.8%. The sample was peripheral blood. The receptors were gathered from a man aged 35 to 55 who had recovered from COVID-19.

CDR3 sequence: CASSFDVGRETQYF. The CDR3, as DNA: TGTGCCAGCAGCTTTGATGTGGGGCGGGAGACCCAGTACTTC. This chain links TRBV12-1 with TRBJ2-5; the table gives TRBD1 as D, unverified against the DNA. TRBV12-1 is a pseudogene. CDR3 length: 14 amino acids.

For the CDR3, the DNA is TGTGCCACCGGGACAGGGGGAACCGGGGAGCTGTTTTTT. Encoded protein: CATGTGGTGELFF. This rearrangement joins TRBV24-1 to TRBJ2-2; TRBD1 agrees at 11 bases. The CDR3 contains 13 residues. Looked up from germline, CDR1 is KGHDR and CDR2 is SFDVKD. V trimming: 9 bases; J trimming: 5 bases; junction bases outside the gene matches: 1.

The chain is built from TRBV18 and TRBJ2-1; 7 nucleotides line up with TRBD2. CDR3 length equals 16 residues. J lost 3 bases, V lost 4 bases, and 9 bases had no gene match. Germline V gene data show CDR1 as KGHSH and CDR2 as LQKENI. CDR3 in DNA: TGTGCCAGCTCACTTGGTTTCGGGGGGAACTACAATGAGCAGTTCTTC. The encoded protein is CASSLGFGGNYNEQFF.

The genes are TRBV7-3 and TRBJ2-7; maybe TRBD2 (6 bases). The germline V and J ends were trimmed by 5 bases and 4 bases, with 9 bases remaining between them. Germline CDR1 is SGHTA and CDR2 is FQGTGA. This CDR3 spans 12 amino acids. The CDR3 DNA sequence: TGTGCCAGCAGCCCTAGCGCTTACGAGCAGTACTTC. It yields the protein CASSPSAYEQYF.

This chain connects TRBV5-1 to TRBJ2-5; maybe TRBD2 (7 bases). The germline CDR1 and CDR2 sequences are SGHRS and YFSETQ. The V end was cut by 2 bases, the J end by 2 bases, with 16 bases between. CDR3 length equals 16 residues. CDR3 bases: TGCGCCAGCAGCTTTTATGCGGGGGCCTCACAAGAGACCCAGTACTTC. It translates to CASSFYAGASQETQYF.

V gene TRBV7-6 combines with J gene TRBJ2-1; 14 bases line up with TRBD2. The germline V gene encodes CDR1 SGHVS and CDR2 FNYEAQ. V was clipped by 4 bases and J by 8 bases; unmatched bases: 4. CDR3 size: 15 residues. In DNA, the CDR3 is TGTGCCAGCAGCTCGACTAGCGGGGGGGCATATGAGCAGTTCTTC. Translation: CASSSTSGGAYEQFF.

The CDR3 loop is CASSEDYRGQDGYTF. CDR3 DNA: TGTGCCAGCAGTGAAGATTACAGGGGGCAGGATGGCTACACCTTC. This chain links TRBV2 with TRBJ1-2; 9 nucleotides align to TRBD1. V was pared by 1 base and J by 6 bases, with 6 bases of the junction left unmatched. This CDR3 comprises 15 residues. Germline assignment: CDR1 SNHLY and CDR2 FYNNEI. The variable domain in full, with the rest retrieved from reference TRBV2 and TRBJ1-2, is EPEVTQTPSHQVTQMGQEVILRCVPISNHLYFYWYRQILGQKVEFLVSFYNNEISEKSEIFDDQFSVERPDGSNFTLKIRSTKLEDSAMYFCASSEDYRGQDGYTFGSGTRLTVV.

This chain links TRBV19 with TRBJ2-3, with 7 bases that match TRBD2. J was trimmed by 10 bases and V by 1 base; bases with no gene match: 8. CDR1 and CDR2 from the germline V gene are LNHDA and SQIVND (reference sequence). CDR3 length equals 14 residues. CDR3 residues: CASSIGGTTLAQYF. For the CDR3, the DNA is TGTGCCAGTAGTATAGGGGGGACTACCCTAGCGCAGTATTTT.

The chain has TRBV6-5 and TRBJ2-7, with 9 bases identical to TRBD2. Germline lookup yields CDR1 MNHEY and CDR2 SVGAGI. CDR3 length equals 15 residues. V trimming: 2 bases; J trimming: 3 bases; junction bases outside the gene matches: 5. Written as DNA, the CDR3 is TGTGCCAGCAGTTACGGCGGGAGGGTGGGCTACGAGCAGTACTTC. Residues: CASSYGGRVGYEQYF.